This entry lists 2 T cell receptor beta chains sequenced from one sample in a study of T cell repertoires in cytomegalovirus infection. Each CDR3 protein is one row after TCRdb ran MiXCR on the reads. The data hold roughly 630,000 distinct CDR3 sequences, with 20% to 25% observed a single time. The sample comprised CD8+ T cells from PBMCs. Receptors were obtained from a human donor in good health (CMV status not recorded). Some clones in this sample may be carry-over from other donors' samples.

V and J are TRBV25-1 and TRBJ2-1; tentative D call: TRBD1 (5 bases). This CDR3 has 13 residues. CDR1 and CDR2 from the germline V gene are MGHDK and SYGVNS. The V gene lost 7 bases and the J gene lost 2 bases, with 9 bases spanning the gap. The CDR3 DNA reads TGTGCCAGCAAGGGGTTCACCTACAATGAGCAGTTCTTC. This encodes CASKGFTYNEQFF.

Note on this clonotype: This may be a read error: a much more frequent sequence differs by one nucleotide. In DNA form, the CDR3 reads TGTGCCAACTCCCCCGGGGACAGTCTTCTTCAGCCCCAGCATTTT. It encodes CANSPGDSLLQPQHF. The chain joins TRBV2 to TRBJ1-5; 7 positions match TRBD1. Germline loops: CDR1 SNHLY, CDR2 FYNNEI. The CDR3 is made up of 15 amino acids. The V segment lost 10 bases and the J segment 6 bases; nucleotides outside the gene matches: 15.